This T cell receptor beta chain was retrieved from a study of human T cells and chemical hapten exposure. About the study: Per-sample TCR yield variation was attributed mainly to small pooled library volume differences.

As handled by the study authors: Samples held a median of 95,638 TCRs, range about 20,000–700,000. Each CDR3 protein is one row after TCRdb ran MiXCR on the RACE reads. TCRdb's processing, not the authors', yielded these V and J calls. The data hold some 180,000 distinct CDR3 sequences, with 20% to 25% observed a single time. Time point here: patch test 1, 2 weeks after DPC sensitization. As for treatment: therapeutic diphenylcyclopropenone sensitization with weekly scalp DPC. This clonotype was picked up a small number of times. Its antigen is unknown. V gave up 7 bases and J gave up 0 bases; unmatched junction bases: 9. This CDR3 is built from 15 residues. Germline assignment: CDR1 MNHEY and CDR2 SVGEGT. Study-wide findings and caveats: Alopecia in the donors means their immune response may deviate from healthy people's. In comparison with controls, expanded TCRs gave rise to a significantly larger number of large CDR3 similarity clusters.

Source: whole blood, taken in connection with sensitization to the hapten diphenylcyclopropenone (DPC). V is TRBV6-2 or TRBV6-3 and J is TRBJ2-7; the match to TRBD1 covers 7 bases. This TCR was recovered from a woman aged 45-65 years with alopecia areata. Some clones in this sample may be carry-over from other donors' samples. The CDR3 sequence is CASNVGQVGSYEQYF. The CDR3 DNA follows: TGTGCCAGCAACGTAGGACAGGTCGGCTCCTACGAGCAGTACTTC.